This T cell receptor beta chain was identified in a study of Graves' ophthalmopathy and Graves' hyperthyroidism. The study, taken as a whole, reports: It was with about 68% sensitivity and just under 75% specificity that the model predicted ophthalmopathy progression.

Scientists amplified the TCR beta CDR3 regions from RNA transcripts. HTBI primers served in a first-round RT-PCR, which a second-round multiplex PCR followed. One entry per CDR3 protein results from TCRdb running MiXCR on the multiplex PCR reads. The sample lists 150,000 to 200,000 distinct CDR3 sequences; 39% were seen once. A word on this clonotype: The antigen is not known.

With a duration under 3 months, ophthalmopathy in the donors showed moderate-to-severe activity, CAS ≥3 and NOSPECS ≥4. The authors isolated PBMCs from about 10 ml of fresh peripheral blood. The sample consisted of peripheral blood. This TCR was recovered from a man aged 25-45 years with Graves' ophthalmopathy.

Here the CDR3 reads CASSLWGTSVAFF. The CDR3 region has the DNA TGTGCCAGCAGTTTATGGGGGACTTCGGTAGCTTTCTTT. The V gene is TRBV12-3 or TRBV12-4, the J gene TRBJ1-1; the D gene is possibly TRBD1 (5 bases). The CDR3 spans 13 residues. V lost 2 bases, J lost 10 bases, and 14 bases lay in between.